This is a list of T cell receptor beta chains from one sample in a study of preoperative IRX-2 immunotherapy in early breast cancer. Assay: immunoSEQ multiplex PCR; the TCRdb copy retains only in-frame clones and omits some. The data hold several thousand clones, with 69% observed a single time. Sequenced material: tumor tissue, taken before IRX-2 immunotherapy. These receptors were obtained from a human donor with breast cancer. The CDR3 runs from the conserved cysteine through the conserved F or W. Each record gives: D gene, J gene, clone size, V gene, CDR3 protein, CDR3 DNA. A D gene is named only where the DNA matches it firmly. Expanded clones are given a class, and other clones once, few, many or no size at all.

d_gene: TRBD1; j_gene: TRBJ1-5; abundance: NA; v_gene: TRBV15; CDR3aa: CATSRYRGSSNQPQHF; CDR3nt: TGTGCCACCAGCCGCTACAGGGGAAGTAGCAATCAGCCCCAGCATTTT
d_gene: NA; j_gene: TRBJ2-5; abundance: NA; v_gene: TRBV6-8; CDR3aa: CASSNNREETQYF; CDR3nt: TGTGCCAGCAGTAACAACAGGGAAGAGACCCAGTACTTC
d_gene: NA; j_gene: TRBJ1-5; abundance: NA; v_gene: TRBV30; CDR3aa: CAWSPGTGGQPQHF; CDR3nt: TGTGCCTGGAGTCCCGGGACGGGTGGGCAGCCCCAGCATTTT
d_gene: NA; j_gene: TRBJ1-2; abundance: NA; v_gene: TRBV11-1; CDR3aa: CASSLAVANYDYTF; CDR3nt: TGTGCCAGCAGCTTAGCGGTAGCTAACTATGACTACACCTTC
d_gene: TRBD1; j_gene: TRBJ1-1; abundance: NA; v_gene: TRBV23-1; CDR3aa: CASSPQGLLGAEAFF; CDR3nt: TGCGCCAGCAGCCCACAGGGGTTGTTAGGCGCTGAAGCTTTCTTT
d_gene: TRBD1; j_gene: TRBJ2-2; abundance: NA; v_gene: TRBV5-1; CDR3aa: CASSLRTGMGTGELFF; CDR3nt: TGCGCCAGCAGCTTACGGACAGGGATGGGCACCGGGGAGCTGTTTTTT
d_gene: TRBD2; j_gene: TRBJ2-1; abundance: NA; v_gene: TRBV19; CDR3aa: CASSIPYHSGRGNEQFF; CDR3nt: TGTGCCAGTAGTATCCCTTACCATAGCGGGAGGGGGAATGAGCAGTTCTTC
d_gene: NA; j_gene: TRBJ1-2; abundance: NA; v_gene: TRBV6-8; CDR3aa: CASSDLGLRYGYTF; CDR3nt: TGTGCCAGCAGTGATTTGGGTTTAAGGTATGGCTACACCTTC
d_gene: NA; j_gene: TRBJ2-1; abundance: NA; v_gene: TRBV6-8; CDR3aa: CASSFYRESYNEQFF; CDR3nt: TGTGCCAGCAGTTTCTACAGGGAATCCTACAATGAGCAGTTCTTC
d_gene: NA; j_gene: TRBJ2-7; abundance: once; v_gene: TRBV18; CDR3aa: CASSQGDAGTYEQYF; CDR3nt: TGTGCCAGCTCCCAGGGTGACGCGGGAACCTACGAGCAGTACTTC
d_gene: NA; j_gene: TRBJ1-4; abundance: few; v_gene: TRBV23-1; CDR3aa: CASQRSTNEKLFF; CDR3nt: TGCGCCAGCCAACGGTCAACTAATGAAAAACTGTTTTTT
d_gene: NA; j_gene: TRBJ1-5; abundance: NA; v_gene: TRBV6-8; CDR3aa: CAISPDSYQPQHF; CDR3nt: TGTGCCATCAGCCCGGACAGCTATCAGCCCCAGCATTTT
d_gene: TRBD2; j_gene: TRBJ2-3; abundance: once; v_gene: TRBV30; CDR3aa: CAWSGLAGKLTDTQYF; CDR3nt: TGTGCCTGGAGTGGGCTAGCGGGAAAATTAACAGATACGCAGTATTTT
d_gene: NA; j_gene: TRBJ1-1; abundance: NA; v_gene: TRBV30; CDR3aa: CAWSLRAEAFF; CDR3nt: TGTGCCTGGAGTCTCCGGGCTGAAGCTTTCTTT
d_gene: TRBD2; j_gene: TRBJ2-1; abundance: once; v_gene: TRBV6-8; CDR3aa: CASSLAGGYNEQFF; CDR3nt: TGTGCCAGCAGCCTAGCGGGGGGCTACAATGAGCAGTTCTTC
d_gene: NA; j_gene: TRBJ2-5; abundance: once; v_gene: TRBV19; CDR3aa: CASSRYLGETQYF; CDR3nt: TGTGCCAGTAGTAGATACTTGGGAGAGACCCAGTACTTC
d_gene: NA; j_gene: TRBJ1-4; abundance: medium-sized; v_gene: TRBV18; CDR3aa: CASSEDTNEKLFF; CDR3nt: TGTGCCAGCTCAGAAGACACTAATGAAAAACTGTTTTTT
d_gene: NA; j_gene: TRBJ2-3; abundance: NA; v_gene: TRBV28; CDR3aa: CASSLDRSTDTQYF; CDR3nt: TGTGCCAGCAGCCTCGACAGGAGCACAGATACGCAGTATTTT
d_gene: NA; j_gene: TRBJ2-5; abundance: NA; v_gene: TRBV30; CDR3aa: CAWSLGISGSETQYF; CDR3nt: TGTGCCTGGAGTTTGGGGATTTCTGGCTCGGAGACCCAGTACTTC
d_gene: NA; j_gene: TRBJ1-1; abundance: NA; v_gene: TRBV18; CDR3aa: CASSPPSLGTEAFF; CDR3nt: TGTGCCAGCTCACCACCGTCCTTGGGGACTGAAGCTTTCTTT
d_gene: TRBD1; j_gene: TRBJ2-1; abundance: NA; v_gene: TRBV12-5; CDR3aa: CASGWGTGSYNEQFF; CDR3nt: TGTGCTAGTGGTTGGGGGACAGGGTCCTACAATGAGCAGTTCTTC
d_gene: NA; j_gene: TRBJ2-7; abundance: NA; v_gene: TRBV30; CDR3aa: CASQEGYEQYF; CDR3nt: TGTGCCTCCCAAGAGGGCTACGAGCAGTACTTC
d_gene: TRBD2; j_gene: TRBJ2-2; abundance: NA; v_gene: TRBV28; CDR3aa: CASSYQGLASRGTGELFF; CDR3nt: TGTGCCAGCAGCTATCAAGGACTAGCTTCTAGAGGGACCGGGGAGCTGTTTTTT
d_gene: TRBD1; j_gene: TRBJ2-7; abundance: NA; v_gene: TRBV15; CDR3aa: CATSRERQGYEQYF; CDR3nt: TGTGCCACCAGCAGAGAAAGACAGGGCTACGAGCAGTACTTC
d_gene: TRBD1; j_gene: TRBJ1-5; abundance: NA; v_gene: TRBV6-8; CDR3aa: CASSNRDRGYSNQPQHF; CDR3nt: TGTGCCAGCAGTAACCGGGACAGGGGATATAGCAATCAGCCCCAGCATTTT
d_gene: NA; j_gene: TRBJ2-3; abundance: NA; v_gene: TRBV15; CDR3aa: CATSRERGRGDTQYF; CDR3nt: TGTGCCACCAGCAGAGAGCGGGGGAGGGGGGATACGCAGTATTTT
d_gene: NA; j_gene: TRBJ2-2; abundance: NA; v_gene: TRBV11-3; CDR3aa: CASSLDGASNTGELFF; CDR3nt: TGTGCCAGCAGCTTAGACGGGGCCTCGAACACCGGGGAGCTGTTTTTT
d_gene: TRBD2; j_gene: TRBJ2-1; abundance: NA; v_gene: TRBV5-1; CDR3aa: CASSLGPLAGGVDEQFF; CDR3nt: TGCGCCAGCAGCTTGGGCCCACTAGCGGGAGGTGTCGATGAGCAGTTCTTC
d_gene: NA; j_gene: TRBJ2-2; abundance: NA; v_gene: TRBV28; CDR3aa: CASSLDRAGELFF; CDR3nt: TGTGCCAGCAGTTTAGATAGGGCCGGGGAGCTGTTTTTT
d_gene: NA; j_gene: TRBJ1-1; abundance: NA; v_gene: TRBV6-8; CDR3aa: CASSHIQGSNTEAFF; CDR3nt: TGTGCCAGCAGTCATATACAGGGTTCGAACACTGAAGCTTTCTTT
d_gene: NA; j_gene: TRBJ1-1; abundance: NA; v_gene: TRBV5-1; CDR3aa: CASSFREMNTEAFF; CDR3nt: TGCGCCAGCAGCTTCAGGGAAATGAACACTGAAGCTTTCTTT
d_gene: NA; j_gene: TRBJ2-3; abundance: NA; v_gene: TRBV28; CDR3aa: CASSFVAGTDTQYF; CDR3nt: TGTGCCAGCAGTTTCGTGGCGGGCACAGATACGCAGTATTTT
d_gene: NA; j_gene: TRBJ2-7; abundance: NA; v_gene: TRBV15; CDR3aa: CATSLGSASSYEQYF; CDR3nt: TGTGCCACCAGCCTAGGGTCAGCGAGCTCCTACGAGCAGTACTTC
d_gene: NA; j_gene: TRBJ2-3; abundance: NA; v_gene: TRBV29-1; CDR3aa: CSVGEASVGDTQYF; CDR3nt: TGCAGCGTTGGTGAAGCTAGCGTGGGAGATACGCAGTATTTT
d_gene: NA; j_gene: TRBJ1-3; abundance: NA; v_gene: TRBV5-1; CDR3aa: CASSPLPDLGHTIYF; CDR3nt: TGCGCCAGCAGCCCCCTTCCCGACCTCGGCCACACCATATATTTT
d_gene: NA; j_gene: TRBJ2-2; abundance: few; v_gene: TRBV15; CDR3aa: CATNLGGGPGMTGELFF; CDR3nt: TGTGCCACCAACCTGGGAGGTGGGCCGGGCATGACCGGGGAGCTGTTTTTT
d_gene: TRBD2; j_gene: TRBJ2-1; abundance: NA; v_gene: TRBV6-8; CDR3aa: CASSVPTLGRSGGGNEQFF; CDR3nt: TGTGCCAGCAGCGTCCCCACTCTTGGAAGAAGCGGGGGGGGTAATGAGCAGTTCTTC
d_gene: TRBD2; j_gene: TRBJ2-5; abundance: NA; v_gene: TRBV11-3; CDR3aa: CASSLIGVLAATETQYF; CDR3nt: TGTGCCAGCAGCTTAATTGGAGTGCTAGCGGCAACAGAGACCCAGTACTTC
d_gene: NA; j_gene: TRBJ2-1; abundance: NA; v_gene: TRBV28; CDR3aa: CASSLFPGGGSSYNEQFF; CDR3nt: TGTGCCAGCAGTTTATTCCCCGGGGGCGGGAGCTCCTACAATGAGCAGTTCTTC
d_gene: NA; j_gene: TRBJ2-5; abundance: NA; v_gene: TRBV27; CDR3aa: CASSLDPLVGTQYF; CDR3nt: TGTGCCAGCAGTCTCGACCCGCTCGTGGGGACCCAGTACTTC
d_gene: NA; j_gene: TRBJ1-5; abundance: NA; v_gene: TRBV16; CDR3aa: CASSQSEEGVSGYGNQPQHF; CDR3nt: TGTGCCAGCAGCCAATCGGAGGAGGGGGTGAGTGGGTACGGCAATCAGCCCCAGCATTTT
d_gene: TRBD1; j_gene: TRBJ2-1; abundance: NA; v_gene: TRBV9; CDR3aa: CASSTDRGVNEQFF; CDR3nt: TGTGCCAGCAGCACTGACAGGGGGGTCAATGAGCAGTTCTTC
d_gene: NA; j_gene: TRBJ1-2; abundance: NA; v_gene: TRBV10-3; CDR3aa: CASRTFSNYGYTF; CDR3nt: TGTGCCAGCCGCACTTTTTCTAACTATGGCTACACCTTC
d_gene: NA; j_gene: TRBJ2-7; abundance: once; v_gene: TRBV11-3; CDR3aa: CASSVDRYLGEQYF; CDR3nt: TGTGCCAGCAGCGTCGACAGGTATTTAGGCGAGCAGTACTTC
d_gene: NA; j_gene: TRBJ2-2; abundance: NA; v_gene: TRBV6-8; CDR3aa: CAISGRQGKAGELFF; CDR3nt: TGTGCCATCAGTGGTAGGCAGGGGAAGGCCGGGGAGCTGTTTTTT
d_gene: NA; j_gene: TRBJ1-1; abundance: once; v_gene: TRBV7-6; CDR3aa: CASSRLGQVAPEAFF; CDR3nt: TGTGCCAGCAGCCGATTGGGGCAGGTGGCCCCTGAAGCTTTCTTT
d_gene: NA; j_gene: TRBJ2-1; abundance: once; v_gene: TRBV11-3; CDR3aa: CASSISLSSYNEQFF; CDR3nt: TGTGCCAGCAGCATTAGCCTGAGCTCCTACAATGAGCAGTTCTTC
d_gene: NA; j_gene: TRBJ1-2; abundance: NA; v_gene: TRBV23-1; CDR3aa: CASSLPGENYGYTF; CDR3nt: TGCGCCAGCAGCTTACCGGGAGAAAACTATGGCTACACCTTC
d_gene: NA; j_gene: TRBJ2-3; abundance: NA; v_gene: TRBV14; CDR3aa: CASSQDMWSTDTQYF; CDR3nt: TGTGCCAGCAGCCAAGATATGTGGAGCACAGATACGCAGTATTTT
d_gene: NA; j_gene: TRBJ2-5; abundance: once; v_gene: TRBV28; CDR3aa: CASRLPLLPETQYF; CDR3nt: TGTGCCAGCAGGCTCCCGCTCTTGCCAGAGACCCAGTACTTC
d_gene: TRBD1; j_gene: TRBJ1-1; abundance: NA; v_gene: TRBV30; CDR3aa: CAWKRGLRGQMNTEAFF; CDR3nt: TGTGCCTGGAAACGGGGTCTCCGGGGACAGATGAACACTGAAGCTTTCTTT